Presented here are 32 T cell receptor beta chains from one specimen sequenced in a study of blood T cell repertoires in COVID-19. Clones were read by immunoSEQ multiplex PCR, and TCRdb kept only the in-frame ones, dropping some. The data hold some 220,000 clones, with more than 65% observed a single time. The specimen sequenced was peripheral blood. Source of these receptors: a man in his fifties with active or convalescent COVID-19.

A few counts support this clone. The V gene is TRBV7-2, the J gene TRBJ1-2; unclear D gene. The V end lost 3 bases, the J end lost 4 bases, and 15 bases lay between the germline ends. The CDR3 runs 15 residues. Germline V gene data show CDR1 as SGHTA and CDR2 as FQGNSA. The CDR3, as DNA: TGTGCCAGCAGCTTCTGGGGAGGGAGAGGCTATGGCTACACCTTC. It encodes CASSFWGGRGYGYTF.

V is TRBV6-5 and J is TRBJ1-1; D possibly corresponds to TRBD1 (5 bases). This CDR3 is 14 amino acids long. Deletions cut 4 bases from V and 3 bases from J, with 12 bases between. Germline V CDR1 and CDR2: MNHEY, SVGAGI. CDR3 DNA: TGTGCCAGCAGTTTCCAGGGTGCGGACACTGAAGCTTTCTTT. Amino acid sequence: CASSFQGADTEAFF.

The chain joins TRBV27 to TRBJ2-7; 11 bases match TRBD1. The germline V gene encodes CDR1 MNHEY and CDR2 SMNVEV (reference sequence). The CDR3 is 14 residues long. After removal of 2 bases from V and 7 bases from J, the junction contained 4 bases not matched to a gene. In DNA form, the CDR3 reads TGTGCCAGCAGTTTAGTGGGACAGGGGGGTGAGCAGTACTTC. Translated: CASSLVGQGGEQYF.

This chain connects TRBV19 to TRBJ1-2; 8 nucleotides agree with TRBD1. After removal of 7 bases from V and 4 bases from J, the junction contained 17 bases not matched to a gene. Germline CDR1 is LNHDA and CDR2 is SQIVND (reference sequence). This CDR3 spans 17 amino acids. CDR3 region: CASNPRGRGPLGYGYTF. As DNA, the CDR3 is TGTGCCAGTAATCCCCGGGGCAGGGGGCCTCTTGGCTATGGCTACACCTTC.

The chain employs TRBV15 and TRBJ1-5; D unclear. Trimming removed 5 bases from V and 7 bases from J, with 15 bases in between. From germline, CDR1 is LNHNV and CDR2 YYDKDF (reference sequence). The length of the CDR3 is 14 residues. The CDR3 protein is CATSLDSGIQPQHF. The CDR3 DNA is TGTGCCACCAGCCTCGACTCGGGGATCCAGCCCCAGCATTTT.

The chain is built from TRBV11-2 and TRBJ2-3, with 8 nucleotides matching TRBD1. There are 18 residues in the CDR3. V trimming: 6 bases; J trimming: 2 bases; junction bases outside the gene matches: 16. The germline gives CDR1 SGHAT, CDR2 FQNNGV. CDR3 protein: CASRPEALDRVDTDTQYF. For the CDR3, the DNA is TGTGCCAGCAGACCAGAAGCCTTGGACAGGGTAGACACAGATACGCAGTATTTT. The full variable domain, in which reference TRBV11-2 and TRBJ2-3 provide the parts outside the CDR3, is EAGVAQSPRYKIIEKRQSVAFWCNPISGHATLYWYQQILGQGPKLLIQFQNNGVVDDSQLPKDRFSAERLKGVDSTLKIQPAKLEDSAVYLCASRPEALDRVDTDTQYFGPGTRLTVL.

This clone was detected only a few times. The gene calls are TRBV7-2 and TRBJ1-6; D is uncertain. The germline V and J ends were trimmed by 5 bases and 6 bases, with 8 bases remaining between them. The CDR3 consists of 13 residues. In germline, CDR1 is SGHTA, CDR2 FQGNSA. CDR3 sequence reads: CASSARINSPLHF. CDR3 sequence (DNA): TGTGCCAGCAGCGCGAGGATTAATTCACCCCTCCACTTT.

The chain recombines TRBV7-3 with TRBJ2-2; 7 nucleotides match TRBD2. The CDR3 loop spans 12 amino acids. From germline, CDR1 is SGHTA and CDR2 FQGTGA. J lost 6 bases, V lost 8 bases, and 3 bases had no gene match. For the CDR3, the DNA is TGTGCCAGCGGGGGGGTCCCCGGGGAGCTGTTTTTT. Amino acid sequence: CASGGVPGELFF.

The sample holds one count of this clone. The chain recombines TRBV7-3 with TRBJ2-5; a weak D match, TRBD1 (6 bases). Trimming stripped 2 bases from V and 5 bases from J, with 15 bases between. The CDR3 contains 15 residues. Germline CDR1 and CDR2: SGHTA and FQGTGA. This CDR3 reads CASSLGAGGRETQYF. The CDR3 nucleotides read TGTGCCAGCAGCTTAGGTGCTGGGGGCCGGGAGACCCAGTACTTC.

This rearrangement joins TRBV30 to TRBJ1-6; a possible D gene is TRBD1 (5 bases). The CDR3 extends over 12 amino acids. V lost 4 bases to trimming and J lost 12 bases, with 13 bases between them. Germline V gene data show CDR1 as GTSNPN and CDR2 as SVGIG (reference sequence). CDR3 coding DNA: TGTGCCTGGACTAGGGGTCCTCGACCCCTCCACTTT. Translated, it gives CAWTRGPRPLHF.

Worth noting for this clone: This sample also contains other DNA sequences that code for the same CDR3. The V gene is TRBV19, the J gene TRBJ1-1; D ambiguous. Deletions cut 4 bases from V and 0 bases from J, with 9 bases between. In germline, CDR1 is LNHDA, CDR2 SQIVND (reference sequence). The CDR3 spans 14 residues. CDR3 protein: CASSNPSLNTEAFF. The CDR3 DNA reads as TGTGCCAGTAGTAACCCGAGTTTGAACACTGAAGCTTTCTTT.

This chain connects TRBV2 to TRBJ1-2; 7 positions match TRBD1. The germline V gene encodes CDR1 SNHLY and CDR2 FYNNEI. The CDR3 spans 13 residues. The V and J ends lost 5 bases and 8 bases, in that order; junction bases with no gene match: 8. CDR3 sequence (DNA): TGTGCCAGCAGTACCACAGGGGCTCAAGGCTACACCTTC. The encoded protein is CASSTTGAQGYTF.

The chain links TRBV19 to TRBJ1-1; 11 bases agree with TRBD1. V lost 5 bases to trimming and J lost 4 bases; unmatched junction nucleotides: 6. Per the germline V gene, CDR1 is LNHDA and CDR2 is SQIVND (reference sequence). CDR3 length equals 15 residues. The CDR3 DNA is TGTGCCAGTAGTGACGGGGACAGGGGGACCACTGAAGCTTTCTTT. This sequence encodes CASSDGDRGTTEAFF.

The chain is built from TRBV6-2 or TRBV6-3 and TRBJ2-7; no clear D gene. The V end lost 5 bases, the J end lost 2 bases, and 13 bases lay between the germline ends. The CDR3 consists of 14 residues. Germline V CDR1 and CDR2: MNHEY, SVGEGT. CDR3 protein: CASSTDYKTYEQYV. The CDR3 region has the DNA TGTGCCAGCAGTACTGATTATAAGACCTACGAGCAGTACGTC.

This clone appeared once. V and J are TRBV7-9 and TRBJ2-3, with D possibly matching TRBD2 (6 bases). The germline V gene encodes CDR1 SEHNR and CDR2 FQNEAQ (reference sequence). This CDR3 contains 14 residues. V lost 5 bases to trimming and J lost 2 bases, with 11 bases between them. Here the CDR3 DNA reads TGTGCCAGCAGCCCCCCTAGCGTCACAGATACGCAGTATTTT. Its translation is CASSPPSVTDTQYF.

The chain has TRBV10-3 and TRBJ2-1, with 10 bases identical to TRBD1. The CDR3 loop spans 15 amino acids. The J segment lost 7 bases and the V segment lost 8 bases, leaving 11 bases of the junction unmatched. Per the germline V gene, CDR1 is ENHRY and CDR2 is SYGVKD. The CDR3 loop reads CAIALGGTGENEQFF. CDR3 in DNA: TGTGCCATCGCCTTGGGCGGGACAGGGGAAAATGAGCAGTTCTTC.

CDR3 DNA sequence: TGTGCCAGCAGTGACCGGACAGGGAAAATGAACACTGAAGCTTTCTTT. Translated, it gives CASSDRTGKMNTEAFF. The chain is built from TRBV6-2 or TRBV6-3 and TRBJ1-1; 8 positions match TRBD1. The junction had 8 bases not matched to a gene; V was cut back by 5 bases and J by 0 bases. The germline V gene has CDR1 MNHEY and CDR2 SVGEGT. CDR3 length: 16 residues.

The chain recombines TRBV4-1 with TRBJ2-1; 9 positions match TRBD2. Trimming at V came to 1 base and at J to 2 bases, leaving 6 bases not matched to a gene. Germline V gives CDR1 MGHRA, CDR2 YSYEKL. The CDR3 runs to 17 residues. The CDR3, as DNA: TGCGCCAGCAGCCAAGCGACCCGACTAGCGGCCTACAATGAGCAGTTCTTC. Its protein product is CASSQATRLAAYNEQFF.

The chain links TRBV21-1 to TRBJ2-7; the table's TRBD2 call for D was not verified on the DNA. TRBV21-1 is noted as a pseudogene. This CDR3 contains 15 residues. CDR3 protein: CASSKRREGSYEQYV. CDR3 in DNA: TGTGCCAGCAGCAAAAGGCGGGAAGGCAGCTACGAGCAGTACGTC.

This rearrangement joins TRBV13 to TRBJ2-5, with 8 bases aligning to TRBD2. The CDR3 contains 15 residues. The J segment lost 2 bases and the V segment lost 8 bases, leaving 10 bases of the junction unmatched. Germline CDR1 and CDR2: PRHDT and FYEKMQ (reference sequence). This CDR3 is CASVLAGGSQETQYF. As DNA, the CDR3 is TGTGCCAGCGTTTTGGCGGGAGGAAGTCAAGAGACCCAGTACTTC.

The chain recombines TRBV25-1 with TRBJ1-1; 10 bases are shared with TRBD1. CDR3 length equals 12 residues. Germline V lookup: CDR1 MGHDK, CDR2 SYGVNS. Trimming at V came to 1 base and at J to 11 bases, leaving 1 base not matched to a gene. The CDR3 region is CASSEWDRGAFF. CDR3 coding DNA: TGTGCCAGCAGTGAATGGGACAGGGGCGCTTTCTTT.

The chain combines TRBV27 with TRBJ2-3, with a possible D match to TRBD2 (5 bases). This CDR3 spans 18 amino acids. V gave up 4 bases and J gave up 4 bases, with 24 bases separating them. Germline CDR1 and CDR2: MNHEY and SMNVEV (reference sequence). CDR3 in amino acids: CASSYSAPALALADTQYF. Written as DNA, the CDR3 is TGTGCCAGCAGTTATTCCGCGCCCGCCCTAGCCCTCGCAGATACGCAGTATTTT.

This chain connects TRBV27 to TRBJ2-1; D unresolved. V dropped 3 bases and J dropped 4 bases, with 7 bases sitting between them. Germline V gene sequence: CDR1 MNHEY, CDR2 SMNVEV (reference sequence). This CDR3 comprises 13 residues. DNA for the CDR3: TGTGCCAGCAGTTTGCGGCCTTACAATGAGCAGTTCTTC. This gives the protein CASSLRPYNEQFF.

The chain has TRBV5-1 and TRBJ1-1; D perhaps matches TRBD1 (5 bases). Germline CDR1 reads SGHRS; CDR2 reads YFSETQ. The V end lost 3 bases, the J end lost 6 bases, and 15 bases lay between the germline ends. The CDR3 covers 14 residues. This chain's CDR3 is CASSSQRGGAEAFF. DNA for the CDR3: TGCGCCAGCAGCTCACAAAGGGGCGGAGCTGAAGCTTTCTTT. The whole variable domain, filled in from reference TRBV5-1 and TRBJ1-1, reads KAGVTQTPRYLIKTRGQQVTLSCSPISGHRSVSWYQQTPGQGLQFLFEYFSETQRNKGNFPGRFSGRQFSNSRSEMNVSTLELGDSALYLCASSSQRGGAEAFFGQGTRLTVV.

The rearrangement uses TRBV6-2 or TRBV6-3 and TRBJ2-5; D remains unclear. From germline, CDR1 is MNHEY and CDR2 SVGEGT. Trimming shortened V by 4 bases and J by 11 bases, and 14 bases separated the two germline ends. The CDR3 sequence is 12 residues long. CDR3 in DNA: TGTGCCAGCAGTTCCTACAGCAATACTCAGTACTTC. This codes for CASSSYSNTQYF.

This chain links TRBV18 with TRBJ1-1; D gene ambiguous. This CDR3 comprises 15 residues. Germline values: CDR1 KGHSH, CDR2 LQKENI. Deletions cut 1 base from V and 3 bases from J, with 12 bases between. CDR3 amino acids: CASSPRRGSDTEAFF. The CDR3 DNA follows: TGTGCCAGCTCACCACGCCGGGGTAGTGACACTGAAGCTTTCTTT.

The chain links TRBV19 to TRBJ2-5, with D perhaps matching TRBD1 (6 bases). The V gene lost 6 bases and the J gene lost 4 bases, with 24 bases spanning the gap. CDR1 and CDR2 (germline): LNHDA, SQIVND (reference sequence). The CDR3 is made up of 17 amino acids. CDR3 sequence (DNA): TGTGCCAGTAGCCATACCTCCGGGACCGGCAGGGGAGAGACCCAGTACTTC. Its translation: CASSHTSGTGRGETQYF.

The rearrangement joins TRBV5-1 to TRBJ1-6; a weak D match, TRBD1 (5 bases). The germline V and J ends were trimmed by 0 bases and 9 bases, with 13 bases remaining between them. The length of the CDR3 is 15 residues. Germline V gives CDR1 SGHRS, CDR2 YFSETQ. CDR3 DNA sequence: TGCGCCAGCAGCTTGGATGGCAGGGTCGGTTCACCCCTCCACTTT. Translation gives CASSLDGRVGSPLHF.

The chain couples TRBV2 to TRBJ1-6, with a possible D match to TRBD1 (5 bases). Per germline, CDR1 SNHLY and CDR2 FYNNEI. CDR3 length equals 18 residues. Trimming took off 3 bases at V and 2 bases at J, with 17 bases between the two ends. The CDR3: CASSDPRDLPTYNSPLHF. CDR3 bases: TGTGCCAGCAGTGACCCCAGGGACTTACCTACCTATAATTCACCCCTCCACTTT.

A word on this clone: The sample carries other DNA sequences with the same CDR3. The chain uses TRBV28 and TRBJ1-5; perhaps TRBD1 as D (6 bases). Germline CDR1 is MDHEN and CDR2 is SYDVKM. The CDR3 totals 14 residues. V lost 3 bases and J lost 4, with 10 bases in between. CDR3 in amino acids: CASSFRGWNQPQHF. In DNA, the CDR3 is TGTGCCAGCAGTTTTAGGGGGTGGAATCAGCCCCAGCATTTT. Full variable domain (remainder filled in from reference TRBV28 and TRBJ1-5): DVKVTQSSRYLVKRTGEKVFLECVQDMDHENMFWYRQDPGLGLRLIYFSYDVKMKEKGDIPEGYSVSREKKERFSLILESASTNQTSMYLCASSFRGWNQPQHFGDGTRLSIL.

This clone was found a few times. The chain carries TRBV6-6 and TRBJ2-7; 8 bases line up with TRBD1. This CDR3 is 15 amino acids long. With V trimmed by 5 bases and J by 1 base, 7 bases remained unmatched. Germline V gene data show CDR1 as MNHNY and CDR2 as SVGAGI (reference sequence). The CDR3 is CASSLGQGFSYEQYV. The CDR3 bases are TGTGCCAGCAGTCTCGGACAGGGATTTTCCTACGAGCAGTACGTC.

V and J are TRBV19 and TRBJ2-7, with 7 positions matching TRBD1. The CDR3 extends over 13 amino acids. In germline, CDR1 is LNHDA, CDR2 SQIVND (reference sequence). V gave up 6 bases and J gave up 5 bases; unmatched junction bases: 7. The CDR3 DNA is TGTGCCAGTAGCAGGGGGACAATCAACGAGCAGTACTTC. Its protein product is CASSRGTINEQYF.